This record looks at one T cell receptor beta chain sequence and its context. Antigen unknown. The entry originates in a study of shared clonotypes between healthy human individuals. The study, taken as a whole, reports: Among donors, the sharing of clonotypes was expected to be influenced by sequencing depth. Sorted-subset samples were not fully sequenced, rarefaction indicated. The represented genetic and exposure-history diversity was limited by the small number of donors.

Some clones are missing from TCRdb's copy, which holds only in-frame ones; the method was immunoSEQ multiplex PCR. The table records roughly 760,000 clones, about 74% of them present only once. CDR1 and CDR2 from the germline V gene are MNHNY and SVGAGI (reference sequence). There are 15 residues in the CDR3. V was cut by 8 bases and J by 0 bases, with 13 bases left in between. The source of this sequence is a woman between 25 and 40 years old in good health. The V call is TRBV6-6, the J call TRBJ1-4; D might be TRBD1 (5 bases). The specimen sequenced was memory CD4+ T cells sorted from blood. The sample's subset: CD45RA-negative fraction. In DNA form, the CDR3 reads TGTGCCAGCGGGGCAGGATTTTCAACTAATGAAAAACTGTTTTTT. This encodes CASGAGFSTNEKLFF.